This T cell receptor (beta chain) was captured in a study of blood T cell repertoires in COVID-19. Study information: Acute-phase and convalescent COVID-19 samples originated in the United States, Italy and Spain. Sources were T cells, B-cell-depleted T cells, or PBMCs; the material itself was cDNA or gDNA.

CDR1 and CDR2 (germline): MGHRA, YSYEKL. The V segment lost 1 base and the J segment 5 bases; nucleotides outside the gene matches: 4. The CDR3 length is 16 residues. How the authors handled the data: It was from reference gene primer amplification that nucleated cell counts were estimated. This table comes from immunoSEQ multiplex PCR, and its TCRdb copy is limited to in-frame clones, with some not included. D and trimming come from the DNA, and the V and J calls and clone size come from that table. The repertoire holds about 200,000 clones, with approximately 84% as singletons. The TCR originated in a man of 80 years or more with acute or convalescent COVID-19. V gene TRBV4-1 combines with J gene TRBJ2-1; TRBD2 aligns across 11 bases. Material: peripheral blood. The CDR3 coding sequence is TGCGCCAGCAGCCAAGTAGGGACTAGCGGAAACAATGAGCAGTTCTTC. It yields the protein CASSQVGTSGNNEQFF.